The rows below give T cell receptor beta chains drawn from one sample of a study of cytomegalovirus exposure and HLA in healthy donors. The table came from immunoSEQ multiplex PCR; TCRdb's copy has only in-frame clones and leaves some out. The repertoire holds 100,000 to 150,000 clones, with 65% to 85% as singletons. The sample consisted of PBMCs. These receptors originate from a boy aged 5-17 years in good health and CMV-seronegative. CDR3s include the opening cysteine and the closing phenylalanine or tryptophan. The D gene is left open where the match is weak. Rows may omit the clone size; those that give it use once, few, many or a size class.

V: TRBV6-5; size: once; J: TRBJ1-5; D: TRBD1; DNA: TGTGCCAGCAGTTACAGACAGGGGAATCAGCCCCAGCATTTT; CDR3: CASSYRQGNQPQHF
V: TRBV7-9; size: -; J: TRBJ2-3; D: TRBD2; DNA: TGTGCCAGCAGCTTAGCTTTTGCGGGAGGTGCAGATACGCAGTATTTT; CDR3: CASSLAFAGGADTQYF
V: TRBV2; size: -; J: TRBJ2-5; D: TRBD2; DNA: TGTGCCAGCAGTTGGGCTAGCGGGACGGAAGAGACCCAGTACTTC; CDR3: CASSWASGTEETQYF
V: TRBV11-2; size: -; J: TRBJ2-7; D: TRBD1; DNA: TGTGCCAGCAGGGACCCTAGGGACAGGGACCACGAGCAGTACTTC; CDR3: CASRDPRDRDHEQYF
V: TRBV29-1; size: -; J: TRBJ2-5; D: TRBD2; DNA: TGCAGCGTTGAAATCGCGGGAGGAGAGACCCAGTACTTC; CDR3: CSVEIAGGETQYF
V: TRBV30; size: -; J: TRBJ2-3; D: TRBD2; DNA: TGTGCCTGGAGTGAAGGGACTAGCGGGAGTTCAGATACGCAGTATTTT; CDR3: CAWSEGTSGSSDTQYF
V: TRBV19; size: few; J: TRBJ2-3; D: TRBD1; DNA: TGTGCCAGTAGGGACAGGGGATCAGATACGCAGTATTTT; CDR3: CASRDRGSDTQYF
V: TRBV4-3; size: -; J: TRBJ2-2; D: TRBD2; DNA: TGCGCCAGCAGCCAAGCACTAGCGGGAGAAAACACCGGGGAGCTGTTTTTT; CDR3: CASSQALAGENTGELFF
V: TRBV11-3; size: -; J: TRBJ2-5; D: TRBD1; DNA: TGTGCCAGCAGCTTAAGGACAGGACAAGAGACCCAGTACTTC; CDR3: CASSLRTGQETQYF
V: TRBV4-3; size: once; J: TRBJ2-1; D: TRBD2; DNA: TGCGCCAGCAGCCAAGAGACGGGAGGGGATGAGCAGTTCTTC; CDR3: CASSQETGGDEQFF
V: TRBV7-7; size: -; J: TRBJ2-1; D: -; DNA: TGTGCCAGCAGCCCCCGACGGGCCTACAATGAGCAGTTCTTC; CDR3: CASSPRRAYNEQFF